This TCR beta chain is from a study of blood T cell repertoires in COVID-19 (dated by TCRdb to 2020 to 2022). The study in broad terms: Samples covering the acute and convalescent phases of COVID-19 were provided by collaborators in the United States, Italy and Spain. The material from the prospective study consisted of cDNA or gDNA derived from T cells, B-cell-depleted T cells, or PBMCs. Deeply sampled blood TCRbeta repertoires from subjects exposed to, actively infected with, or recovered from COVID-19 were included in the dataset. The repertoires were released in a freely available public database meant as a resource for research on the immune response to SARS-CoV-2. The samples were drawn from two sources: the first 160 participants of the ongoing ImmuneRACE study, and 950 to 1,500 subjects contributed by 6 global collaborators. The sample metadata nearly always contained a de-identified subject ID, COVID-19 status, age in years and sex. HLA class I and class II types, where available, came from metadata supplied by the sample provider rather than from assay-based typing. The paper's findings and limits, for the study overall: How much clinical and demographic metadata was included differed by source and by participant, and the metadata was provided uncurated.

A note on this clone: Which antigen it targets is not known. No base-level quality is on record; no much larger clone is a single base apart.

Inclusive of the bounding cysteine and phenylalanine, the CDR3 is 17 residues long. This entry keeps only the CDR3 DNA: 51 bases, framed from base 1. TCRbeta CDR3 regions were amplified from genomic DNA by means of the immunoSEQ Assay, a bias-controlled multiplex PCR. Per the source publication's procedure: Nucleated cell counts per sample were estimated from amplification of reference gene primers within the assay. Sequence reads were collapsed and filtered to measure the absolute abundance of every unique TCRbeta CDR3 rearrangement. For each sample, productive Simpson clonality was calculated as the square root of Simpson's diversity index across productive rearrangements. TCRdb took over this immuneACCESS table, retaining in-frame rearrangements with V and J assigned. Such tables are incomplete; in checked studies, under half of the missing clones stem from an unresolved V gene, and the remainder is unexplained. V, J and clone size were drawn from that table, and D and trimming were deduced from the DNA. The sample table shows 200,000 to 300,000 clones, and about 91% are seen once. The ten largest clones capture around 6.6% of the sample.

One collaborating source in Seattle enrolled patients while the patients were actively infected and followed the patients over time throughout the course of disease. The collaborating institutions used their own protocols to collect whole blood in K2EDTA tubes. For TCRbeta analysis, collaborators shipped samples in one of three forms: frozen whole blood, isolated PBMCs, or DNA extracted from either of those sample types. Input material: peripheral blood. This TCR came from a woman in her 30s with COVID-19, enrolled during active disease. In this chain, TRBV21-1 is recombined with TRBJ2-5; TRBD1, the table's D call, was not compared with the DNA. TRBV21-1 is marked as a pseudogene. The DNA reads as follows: TGTGCCAGCAGCAAAGCCTGGGGCCCTTCACAACAAGAGACCCAGTACTTC. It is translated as CASSKAWGPSQQETQYF.